The 24 T cell receptor beta chains below were found in one sample sequenced in a study of blood T cell repertoires in COVID-19. Libraries were prepared by immunoSEQ multiplex PCR; TCRdb keeps only in-frame clonotypes and omits some of them. The sample records 120,000 or so clones, roughly four fifths being singletons. Sequenced material: peripheral blood. These receptors all come from a man younger than 40 with COVID-19, enrolled during active disease.

There are a few counts of this clone. Within the sample, other DNA sequences also encode this same CDR3. The CDR3 here is CAWSLQGDTEAFF. As DNA, the CDR3 is TGTGCCTGGAGTCTACAGGGTGACACTGAAGCTTTCTTT. The chain links TRBV30 to TRBJ1-1, with D tentatively TRBD1 (6 bases). Germline CDR1 reads GTSNPN; CDR2 reads SVGIG (reference sequence). V was cut by 2 bases and J by 3 bases, with 10 bases left in between. The CDR3 totals 13 residues. The full variable domain, with the rest looked up from reference TRBV30 and TRBJ1-1, is SQTIHQWPATLVQPVGSPLSLECTVEGTSNPNLYWYRQAAGRGLQLLFYSVGIGQISSEVPQNLSASRPQDRQFILSSKKLLLSDSGFYLCAWSLQGDTEAFFGQGTRLTVV.

This rearrangement joins TRBV9 to TRBJ1-2, with D maybe TRBD1 (6 bases). Germline CDR1 reads SGDLS; CDR2 reads YYNGEE. The CDR3 length is 15 residues. The V end lost 4 bases, the J end lost 5 bases, and 18 bases lay between the germline ends. CDR3 residues: CASSSRGGTLYGYTF. DNA of the CDR3: TGTGCCAGCAGCTCCCGAGGTGGGACACTATATGGCTACACCTTC.

Only one count was recorded for this clone. CDR3 nucleotide sequence: TGTGCCAGCAGTCCGGGCGGCGGGGCAGATACGCAGTATTTT. It is translated as CASSPGGGADTQYF. The gene calls are TRBV7-3 and TRBJ2-3, with D perhaps matching TRBD2 (6 bases). The CDR3 is made up of 14 amino acids. Germline CDR1 SGHTA, CDR2 FQGTGA. V was clipped by 6 bases and J by 4 bases, with 14 bases between them.

The chain has TRBV27 and TRBJ1-1; no firm D call. V lost 3 bases and J 3 bases, leaving 8 bases between the germline ends. Germline loops: CDR1 MNHEY, CDR2 SMNVEV (reference sequence). The CDR3 consists of 13 residues. CDR3 in DNA: TGTGCCAGCAGTTTCTACAGAGACACTGAAGCTTTCTTT. It codes for CASSFYRDTEAFF.

The chain links TRBV28 to TRBJ2-1, with a tentative D call TRBD2 (5 bases). Trimming removed 3 bases from V and 2 bases from J, with 8 bases in between. This CDR3 region has 14 residues. The germline gives CDR1 MDHEN, CDR2 SYDVKM. The CDR3, as DNA: TGTGCCAGCAGTTTCCGAGGGACCTACAATGAGCAGTTCTTC. Its translation is CASSFRGTYNEQFF. Complete variable domain (other parts from reference TRBV28 and TRBJ2-1): DVKVTQSSRYLVKRTGEKVFLECVQDMDHENMFWYRQDPGLGLRLIYFSYDVKMKEKGDIPEGYSVSREKKERFSLILESASTNQTSMYLCASSFRGTYNEQFFGPGTRLTVL.

This chain links TRBV4-1 with TRBJ2-3; a possible D gene is TRBD2 (5 bases). This CDR3 has 17 amino acids. Trimming stripped 1 base from V and 2 bases from J, with 16 bases between. Per germline, CDR1 MGHRA and CDR2 YSYEKL. The CDR3 coding sequence is TGCGCCAGCAGCCAAGTTCCCGGGATCCAACCCACAGATACGCAGTATTTT. Translated, it gives CASSQVPGIQPTDTQYF.

The chain couples TRBV11-1 to TRBJ1-1, with D unresolved. Germline V gene data show CDR1 as SGHAT and CDR2 as FQDESV (reference sequence). The V gene lost 0 bases and the J gene lost 2 bases, with 10 bases spanning the gap. The CDR3 is 15 amino acids. The CDR3 loop reads CASSLAGGRNTEAFF. The CDR3 coding sequence is TGTGCCAGCAGCTTAGCGGGTGGGCGCAACACTGAAGCTTTCTTT.

A few counts support this clone. The gene calls are TRBV2 and TRBJ2-7; D call uncertain. Germline CDR1 is SNHLY and CDR2 is FYNNEI. V was clipped by 4 bases and J by 0 bases, with 10 bases between them. The CDR3 covers 14 residues. The CDR3 protein is CASSARQSSYEQYF. CDR3 DNA: TGTGCCAGCAGTGCGCGGCAGAGCTCCTACGAGCAGTACTTC.

The gene calls are TRBV5-5 and TRBJ2-1, with 11 bases that match TRBD2. The CDR3 has 15 amino acids. From germline, CDR1 is SGHKS and CDR2 YYEKEE (reference sequence). J gave up 3 bases and V 2 bases, and 1 base lay outside the gene matches. The CDR3 nucleotides read TGTGCCAGCAGCTTTAGCGGGGGGGACTACAATGAGCAGTTCTTC. This encodes CASSFSGGDYNEQFF.

This rearrangement joins TRBV27 to TRBJ2-5; 11 nucleotides agree with TRBD2. Germline V lookup: CDR1 MNHEY, CDR2 SMNVEV (reference sequence). V was pared by 5 bases and J by 5 bases, with 16 bases of the junction left unmatched. The CDR3 is made up of 18 amino acids. CDR3 residues: CASSPSSVAGGLGETQYF. In nucleotides, the CDR3 is TGTGCCAGCAGTCCCTCCAGCGTAGCGGGAGGGCTGGGGGAGACCCAGTACTTC.

This clone is a singleton in its sample. Mismatch with germline at one junction end may stem from a read error. The gene calls are TRBV6-5 and TRBJ2-1; 10 bases agree with TRBD2. The CDR3 consists of 14 residues. The germline CDR1 and CDR2 sequences are MNHEY and SVGAGI. CDR3 amino acids: CASRYSGRDNEQFF. The DNA of the CDR3 is TGTGCCAGCCGTTACAGCGGGAGGGACAATGAGCAGTTCTTC.

The gene calls are TRBV7-3 and TRBJ2-1; weak D call: TRBD1 (6 bases). CDR3 length: 16 residues. The germline gives CDR1 SGHTA, CDR2 FQGTGA. V shed 1 base and J shed 6 bases, with 16 bases lying between them. The CDR3 region has the DNA TGTGCCAGCAGCTTAAGGGCAGGGGATAGTTCCAATGAGCAGTTCTTC. This codes for CASSLRAGDSSNEQFF.

This rearrangement joins TRBV5-6 to TRBJ1-5; tentative D call: TRBD1 (5 bases). V dropped 3 bases and J dropped 0 bases, with 16 bases sitting between them. Germline V lookup: CDR1 SGHDT, CDR2 YYEEEE. The CDR3 has 17 amino acids. In DNA, the CDR3 is TGTGCCAGCAGCTGGTCATACAGACAGAATAGCAATCAGCCCCAGCATTTT. Amino acid sequence: CASSWSYRQNSNQPQHF.

The chain recombines TRBV4-2 with TRBJ2-7; 12 bases fit TRBD2. The V and J ends lost 4 bases and 3 bases, in that order; junction bases with no gene match: 1. The length of the CDR3 is 14 residues. The germline V gene has CDR1 LGHNA and CDR2 YNFKEQ. The CDR3 here is CASSRGLAGYEQYF. The CDR3 region has the DNA TGTGCCAGCAGCCGGGGACTAGCGGGCTACGAGCAGTACTTC.

The chain couples TRBV4-1 to TRBJ2-7; 12 bases align to TRBD1. After removal of 3 bases from V and 6 bases from J, the junction contained 3 bases not matched to a gene. Germline V lookup: CDR1 MGHRA, CDR2 YSYEKL. This CDR3 comprises 14 residues. For the CDR3, the DNA is TGCGCCAGCAGCCAGGGACAGGGGGCGAGCGAGCAGTACTTC. The encoded protein is CASSQGQGASEQYF.

This rearrangement joins TRBV7-2 to TRBJ1-3, with D possibly matching TRBD1 (5 bases). The germline gives CDR1 SGHTA, CDR2 FQGNSA. CDR3 length: 15 amino acids. Between the trimmed V and J ends, which lost 1 base and 0 bases, there was a span of 7 bases. CDR3: CASSLDGGSGNTIYF. The CDR3 DNA reads TGTGCCAGCAGCTTAGACGGGGGCTCTGGAAACACCATATATTTT.

This clone was detected once. The chain uses TRBV3-1 (or the pseudogene TRBV3-2) and TRBJ2-2, with D possibly being TRBD1 (6 bases). Germline V CDR1 and CDR2: LGHDT, YNNKEL (reference sequence). V lost 2 bases to trimming and J lost 1 base, with 8 bases between them. This CDR3 comprises 15 residues. The CDR3 spells CASSQLQGNTGELFF. CDR3 nucleotide sequence: TGTGCCAGCAGCCAATTACAGGGGAACACCGGGGAGCTGTTTTTT.

This rearrangement joins TRBV4-3 to TRBJ2-3; 10 bases agree with TRBD2. The CDR3 spans 15 residues. Trimming removed 5 bases from V and 4 bases from J; junction bases left unmatched: 6. Germline V gene data show CDR1 as LGHNA and CDR2 as YSLEER. This chain's CDR3 is CASSERGGQSDTQYF. Written as DNA, the CDR3 is TGCGCCAGCAGCGAGCGGGGGGGCCAATCAGATACGCAGTATTTT.

V and J are TRBV19 and TRBJ2-7, with D perhaps matching TRBD2 (5 bases). Germline V gene lookup returns CDR1 LNHDA and CDR2 SQIVND (reference sequence). Trimming took off 4 bases at V and 0 bases at J, with 13 bases between the two ends. CDR3 length: 15 amino acids. The CDR3 coding sequence is TGTGCCAGTAGTAACGGACTTTTTTCCTCCTACGAGCAGTACTTC. This encodes CASSNGLFSSYEQYF.

CDR3 DNA sequence: TGTGCCAGCAGTTTGGGCCGCTCCCCCTCCTACGAGCAGTACTTC. Translation gives CASSLGRSPSYEQYF. The chain combines TRBV6-5 with TRBJ2-7; D gene ambiguous. This CDR3 comprises 15 residues. V lost 4 bases and J 0 bases, leaving 13 bases between the germline ends. Germline CDR1 MNHEY, CDR2 SVGAGI.

This clone was counted a few times. This chain connects TRBV7-6 to TRBJ1-6, with TRBD1 matching 8 bases. This CDR3 is 17 amino acids long. J lost 8 bases, V lost 4 bases, and 13 bases had no gene match. Germline V gene sequence: CDR1 SGHVS, CDR2 FNYEAQ. The CDR3 DNA sequence: TGTGCCAGCAGCTCTAAACAGACAGGGGTTGTTGATTCACCCCTCCACTTT. Translation gives CASSSKQTGVVDSPLHF.

On this clone itself: Other DNA sequences in this sample translate to the same CDR3. CDR3 sequence: CASSETAGYGYTF. In DNA form, the CDR3 reads TGTGCCAGCAGTGAAACAGCTGGGTATGGCTACACCTTC. J is TRBJ1-2 and V is TRBV25-1; D remains ambiguous. The germline V gene has CDR1 MGHDK and CDR2 SYGVNS. The CDR3 is 13 residues long. Trimming took off 2 bases at V and 5 bases at J, with 9 bases between the two ends.

The chain's CDR3 is CASSLRRPQTEAFF. The CDR3 nucleotides read TGTGCCAGCAGCTTACGGCGGCCTCAGACTGAAGCTTTCTTT. The chain joins TRBV7-2 to TRBJ1-1; D is unresolved. Germline V gene sequence: CDR1 SGHTA, CDR2 FQGNSA. With 2 bases removed from V and 5 bases from J, the gap between germline ends came to 12 bases. CDR3 length: 14 amino acids.

This chain joins TRBV5-1 and TRBJ2-3, with a weak D call TRBD2 (6 bases). Germline loops: CDR1 SGHRS, CDR2 YFSETQ. The V and J ends lost 2 bases and 3 bases respectively, with 16 bases between them. This CDR3 is built from 16 residues. The CDR3, as DNA: TGCGCCAGCAGCTTCACCGGCGGTGGGGGGACAGATACGCAGTATTTT. This encodes CASSFTGGGGTDTQYF.